Listed below are T cell receptor beta chains from one sample, sequenced in a study of blood T cell repertoires in COVID-19. TCRdb keeps only in-frame clones here, not all; method: immunoSEQ multiplex PCR. This sample has 100,000 to 130,000 clones, with over 80% found just once. Sequencing used peripheral blood. These receptors came from a woman aged 70-85 years with acute or convalescent COVID-19. Each CDR3 is given with its conserved first and last residue. Fields, in order: J gene, V gene, D gene, clone size, CDR3 DNA, CDR3 protein. A D gene is named only where the DNA matches it firmly. A clone size is listed for some rows: how often the clone was seen (once, few, many), or a class if it is expanded.

j_call: TRBJ1-5; v_call: TRBV27; d_call: NA; clone_size: once; cdr3_nt: TGTGCCAGCAGTGGAGGGCCCGGGGATCAGCCCCAGCATTTT; cdr3_aa: CASSGGPGDQPQHF
j_call: TRBJ1-1; v_call: TRBV7-3; d_call: TRBD1; clone_size: NA; cdr3_nt: TGTGCCAGCAGCTTTGGGACAGGGCTGAACACTGAAGCTTTCTTT; cdr3_aa: CASSFGTGLNTEAFF
j_call: TRBJ2-3; v_call: TRBV7-8; d_call: TRBD1; clone_size: NA; cdr3_nt: TGTGCCAGCAGCCCAAGGGACAGGGGAAGGGCAGATACGCAGTATTTT; cdr3_aa: CASSPRDRGRADTQYF
j_call: TRBJ2-7; v_call: TRBV15; d_call: TRBD2; clone_size: few; cdr3_nt: TGTGCCACAAGGGACTTCGGCGGGAGTGCTGACGAGCAGTACTTC; cdr3_aa: CATRDFGGSADEQYF
j_call: TRBJ1-6; v_call: TRBV7-8; d_call: NA; clone_size: NA; cdr3_nt: TGTGCCAGCAGCTTACTTGAAGGGAGGGATTCACCCCTCCACTTT; cdr3_aa: CASSLLEGRDSPLHF
j_call: TRBJ2-3; v_call: TRBV7-2; d_call: TRBD2; clone_size: NA; cdr3_nt: TGTGCCAGCAGCTTTTTGGGGACTAGAAAGACTAGAAGCACAGATACGCAGTATTTT; cdr3_aa: CASSFLGTRKTRSTDTQYF
j_call: TRBJ2-3; v_call: TRBV5-5; d_call: TRBD2; clone_size: NA; cdr3_nt: TGTGCCAGCAGCCCGGGGACTAGCGGGGGGTTAACGCAGTATTTT; cdr3_aa: CASSPGTSGGLTQYF
j_call: TRBJ2-5; v_call: TRBV30; d_call: NA; clone_size: NA; cdr3_nt: TGTGCCTGGAGTAGTAGTTACCAAGAGACCCAGTACTTC; cdr3_aa: CAWSSSYQETQYF
j_call: TRBJ1-3; v_call: TRBV6-5; d_call: TRBD1; clone_size: NA; cdr3_nt: TGTGCCAGCAGCGACAGGGTAATCTCCGGAAACACCATATATTTT; cdr3_aa: CASSDRVISGNTIYF
j_call: TRBJ1-2; v_call: TRBV18; d_call: TRBD1; clone_size: few; cdr3_nt: TGTGCCAGCTCACCGACAGGGGATGGCTACACCTTC; cdr3_aa: CASSPTGDGYTF
j_call: TRBJ2-5; v_call: TRBV24-1; d_call: TRBD2; clone_size: NA; cdr3_nt: TGTGCCACCAGTGGGACGGGACTAGCGGGGGCGGCGGAGACCCAGTACTTC; cdr3_aa: CATSGTGLAGAAETQYF
j_call: TRBJ2-1; v_call: TRBV19; d_call: NA; clone_size: once; cdr3_nt: TGTGCCAGTAGTGCCCGACAGTTCTCCTACAATGAGCAGTTCTTC; cdr3_aa: CASSARQFSYNEQFF
j_call: TRBJ1-5; v_call: TRBV19; d_call: TRBD1; clone_size: NA; cdr3_nt: TGTGCCAGTAGCGTACCGGGACAGAATCAGCCCCAGCATTTT; cdr3_aa: CASSVPGQNQPQHF
j_call: TRBJ1-1; v_call: TRBV10-3; d_call: TRBD1; clone_size: NA; cdr3_nt: TGTGCCATTGGACAGGGTGCCGCCACTGAAGCTTTCTTT; cdr3_aa: CAIGQGAATEAFF
j_call: TRBJ1-1; v_call: TRBV5-1; d_call: NA; clone_size: few; cdr3_nt: TGCGCCAGCAGACCAACGACAGGCACTGAAGCTTTCTTT; cdr3_aa: CASRPTTGTEAFF
j_call: TRBJ2-5; v_call: TRBV6-1; d_call: TRBD2; clone_size: NA; cdr3_nt: TGTGCCAGCAGTGAAAAGGTCGGAGGCCTAGCGGGAGGCCGGTCAGAGACCCAGTACTTC; cdr3_aa: CASSEKVGGLAGGRSETQYF
j_call: TRBJ2-5; v_call: TRBV4-2; d_call: NA; clone_size: NA; cdr3_nt: TGTGCCAGCAGCCCCAGCACTAGCCAAGAGACCCAGTACTTC; cdr3_aa: CASSPSTSQETQYF
j_call: TRBJ1-4; v_call: TRBV28; d_call: NA; clone_size: NA; cdr3_nt: TGTGCCAGCAGTCCTTTCCGGGGAACGAATGAAAAACTGTTTTTT; cdr3_aa: CASSPFRGTNEKLFF
j_call: TRBJ1-2; v_call: TRBV19; d_call: NA; clone_size: NA; cdr3_nt: TGTGCCAGTAGTATAGATCTGCCAGGCAGAGCTAACTATGGCTACACCTTC; cdr3_aa: CASSIDLPGRANYGYTF
j_call: TRBJ2-3; v_call: TRBV30; d_call: NA; clone_size: NA; cdr3_nt: TGTGCCTGGAGTGTTGCAGGGGTTATGGGCGCAGATACGCAGTATTTT; cdr3_aa: CAWSVAGVMGADTQYF
j_call: TRBJ2-5; v_call: TRBV5-1; d_call: TRBD2; clone_size: NA; cdr3_nt: TGCGCCAGCAGCCCAGCCGGGACTAGCGTGGAGACCCAGTACTTC; cdr3_aa: CASSPAGTSVETQYF
j_call: TRBJ2-1; v_call: TRBV4-1; d_call: NA; clone_size: NA; cdr3_nt: TGCGCCAGCAGCCAGGCCGTATTCGGGAGCTCCTACAATGAGCAGTTCTTC; cdr3_aa: CASSQAVFGSSYNEQFF
j_call: TRBJ1-1; v_call: TRBV4-2; d_call: TRBD1; clone_size: NA; cdr3_nt: TGTGCCAGCAAGAGGACAGGTTCTGGCAGCACTGAAGCTTTCTTT; cdr3_aa: CASKRTGSGSTEAFF
j_call: TRBJ1-4; v_call: TRBV10-3; d_call: NA; clone_size: once; cdr3_nt: TGTGCCATCAGCGACAACACTAATGAAAAACTGTTTTTT; cdr3_aa: CAISDNTNEKLFF
j_call: TRBJ1-1; v_call: TRBV19; d_call: NA; clone_size: NA; cdr3_nt: TGTGCCAGTACCCCTCCCAGGGCAATTCACACTGAAGCTTTCTTT; cdr3_aa: CASTPPRAIHTEAFF
j_call: TRBJ1-5; v_call: TRBV3-1/TRBV3-2; d_call: NA; clone_size: once; cdr3_nt: TGTGCCAGCAGCCGTGTAGATGAATTGGATCAGCCCCAGCATTTT; cdr3_aa: CASSRVDELDQPQHF
j_call: TRBJ1-5; v_call: TRBV6-5; d_call: NA; clone_size: NA; cdr3_nt: TGTGCCAGCAGAGTTCGGGGGGGGCCGGATCAGCCCCAGCATTTT; cdr3_aa: CASRVRGGPDQPQHF
j_call: TRBJ1-6; v_call: TRBV3-1/TRBV3-2; d_call: NA; clone_size: NA; cdr3_nt: TGTGCCAGCAGCCAAGGCTCTGGGCGAGACCTCCACTTT; cdr3_aa: CASSQGSGRDLHF
j_call: TRBJ1-3; v_call: TRBV7-9; d_call: TRBD1; clone_size: once; cdr3_nt: TGTGCCAGCAGCTACAGGGGTTCTGGAAACACCATATATTTT; cdr3_aa: CASSYRGSGNTIYF